This T cell receptor beta chain came from a study of control samples from healthy donors and cancer patients. Germline V CDR1 and CDR2: SGHRS, YFSETQ. Trimming left V 0 bases short and J 4 bases short, with 7 bases between. There are 14 residues in the CDR3. TCRdb keeps only in-frame clones here, not all; method: immunoSEQ multiplex PCR. The sample yields some 140,000 clones, approximately 86% seen once. The receptor was isolated from a woman aged 25 to 39 in good health. The sample taken for sequencing was blood. V is TRBV5-1 and J is TRBJ2-2; D unresolved. The CDR3 sequence: CASSLASFTGELFF. The DNA for the CDR3 is TGCGCCAGCAGCTTGGCCTCATTCACCGGGGAGCTGTTTTTT. Based on the CDR3 plus reference TRBV5-1 and TRBJ2-2, the full variable domain is KAGVTQTPRYLIKTRGQQVTLSCSPISGHRSVSWYQQTPGQGLQFLFEYFSETQRNKGNFPGRFSGRQFSNSRSEMNVSTLELGDSALYLCASSLASFTGELFFGEGSRLTVL.